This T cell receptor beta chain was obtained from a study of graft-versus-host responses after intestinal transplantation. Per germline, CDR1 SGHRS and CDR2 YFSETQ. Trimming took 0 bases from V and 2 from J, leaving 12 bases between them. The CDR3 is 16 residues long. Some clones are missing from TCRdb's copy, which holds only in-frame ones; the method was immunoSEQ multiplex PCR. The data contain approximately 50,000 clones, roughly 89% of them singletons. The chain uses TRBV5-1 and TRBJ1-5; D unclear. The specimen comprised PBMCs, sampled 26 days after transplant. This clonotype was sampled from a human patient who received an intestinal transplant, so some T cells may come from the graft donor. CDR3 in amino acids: CASSLGGFGGNQPQHF. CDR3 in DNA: TGCGCCAGCAGCTTGGGCGGTTTCGGGGGCAATCAGCCCCAGCATTTT.